A selection of T cell receptor beta chains follows, all from one sample in a study of control samples from healthy donors and cancer patients. Sequencing used immunoSEQ multiplex PCR; TCRdb keeps in-frame clones, though not all of them. The repertoire holds roughly 130,000 clones, with approximately 90% as singletons. The sequenced sample consisted of blood. All receptors derive from a man younger than 30 in good health. Both conserved end residues are part of each CDR3. Each record gives: CDR3 DNA, CDR3 protein, D gene, V gene, J gene, clone size. The D gene is left open where the match is weak. For some rows the clone size is stated as once, few or many, or as a class when expanded; others skip it.

DNA: TGTGCCAGCAGCTTCCAGGGGGGACAGCCCCAGCATTTT
CDR3: CASSFQGGQPQHF
D: TRBD1
V: TRBV7-9
J: TRBJ1-5
size: .

DNA: TGCAGCGTTGAAGGGGGCGGTATTAGATCCGCTAGATATGGCTACACCTTC
CDR3: CSVEGGGIRSARYGYTF
D: .
V: TRBV29-1
J: TRBJ1-2
size: .

DNA: TGTGCCAGCAGCCAGCCCGGGACTAGCGGGGGGACGCAGTTCTTC
CDR3: CASSQPGTSGGTQFF
D: TRBD2
V: TRBV4-2
J: TRBJ2-1
size: .

DNA: TGTGCCAGCAGGGCCCCGACAGGGGCGGATAATTCACCCCTCCACTTT
CDR3: CASRAPTGADNSPLHF
D: TRBD1
V: TRBV2
J: TRBJ1-6
size: .

DNA: TGCGCCAGCAGCCCACCCAGCACAGATACGCAGTATTTT
CDR3: CASSPPSTDTQYF
D: .
V: TRBV4-1
J: TRBJ2-3
size: .

DNA: TGTGCCAGCAGTTTTCAGGGTAGCTCCTACGAGCAGTACTTC
CDR3: CASSFQGSSYEQYF
D: .
V: TRBV6-5
J: TRBJ2-7
size: .

DNA: TGTGCCAGCAGCGGCCGGGACTCTACTAGGGGCTACACCTTC
CDR3: CASSGRDSTRGYTF
D: .
V: TRBV9
J: TRBJ1-2
size: .

DNA: TGTGCCAGCAGCAAGACAGCGGGCGAAAAACTGTTTTTT
CDR3: CASSKTAGEKLFF
D: .
V: TRBV5-6
J: TRBJ1-4
size: once

DNA: TGTGCCAGCAGCAGGGGCAGTTATGACACTGAAGCTTTCTTT
CDR3: CASSRGSYDTEAFF
D: .
V: TRBV6-5
J: TRBJ1-1
size: .

DNA: TGCGCCAGCAGCGTAACGGGGGAGAATGAAAAACTGTTTTTT
CDR3: CASSVTGENEKLFF
D: .
V: TRBV5-1
J: TRBJ1-4
size: .

DNA: TGTGCCAGCAGCTTCCCGAGGGGGAGCACTGAAGCTTTCTTT
CDR3: CASSFPRGSTEAFF
D: .
V: TRBV5-4
J: TRBJ1-1
size: .

DNA: TGTGCCAGCAGCTTAAGGCATGGCACAGATACGCAGTATTTT
CDR3: CASSLRHGTDTQYF
D: .
V: TRBV7-9
J: TRBJ2-3
size: .

DNA: TGTGCCTGGAGTAAGGATAGCAATCAGCCCCAGCATTTT
CDR3: CAWSKDSNQPQHF
D: .
V: TRBV30
J: TRBJ1-5
size: .

DNA: TGTGCCAGCACAGGAGGAGGGGTAGATACGCAGTATTTT
CDR3: CASTGGGVDTQYF
D: .
V: TRBV12-3/TRBV12-4
J: TRBJ2-3
size: .

DNA: TGTGCCAGCAGGTCCGGGACAGGGTATGAAAAACTGTTTTTT
CDR3: CASRSGTGYEKLFF
D: TRBD1
V: TRBV7-6
J: TRBJ1-4
size: .

DNA: TGTGCCAGCAGCACCCCGGGACCCAGGAACACTGAAGCTTTCTTT
CDR3: CASSTPGPRNTEAFF
D: .
V: TRBV7-9
J: TRBJ1-1
size: .

DNA: TGTGCCATCAGTGACCTGACAGGGGGAAGCGTTGAAAAACTGTTTTTT
CDR3: CAISDLTGGSVEKLFF
D: TRBD1
V: TRBV10-3
J: TRBJ1-4
size: .

DNA: TGTGCCAGCAGCCCAGCGGGGGGGCGGACCGGGGAGCTGTTTTTT
CDR3: CASSPAGGRTGELFF
D: TRBD2
V: TRBV9
J: TRBJ2-2
size: once

DNA: TGTGCCAGCTCACCATCGACGAACACTGAAGCTTTCTTT
CDR3: CASSPSTNTEAFF
D: .
V: TRBV18
J: TRBJ1-1
size: .

DNA: TGTGCCTGGAGTGTTAACAGGGGGGTAAGCAATCAGCCCCAGCATTTT
CDR3: CAWSVNRGVSNQPQHF
D: TRBD1
V: TRBV30
J: TRBJ1-5
size: many

DNA: TGTGCCAGCAGCTTAACCGGGACAGGGGCGCATAACTATGGCTACACCTTC
CDR3: CASSLTGTGAHNYGYTF
D: TRBD1
V: TRBV7-3
J: TRBJ1-2
size: .

DNA: TGTGCCAGCAGCCAAGACATGACCTATGGCTACACCTTC
CDR3: CASSQDMTYGYTF
D: .
V: TRBV11-1
J: TRBJ1-2
size: .

DNA: TGTGCCAGCAGTCCTCCGGGACAGGGGACCGATGAGCAGTTCTTC
CDR3: CASSPPGQGTDEQFF
D: TRBD1
V: TRBV11-3
J: TRBJ2-1
size: .

DNA: TGTGCCAGCCGTGGGGGCGGGGCGAACACCGGGGAGCTGTTTTTT
CDR3: CASRGGGANTGELFF
D: .
V: TRBV25-1
J: TRBJ2-2
size: .

DNA: TGTGCCAGCAGCTCACCGACAGGAGCCATACTCAGCTATGGCTACACCTTC
CDR3: CASSSPTGAILSYGYTF
D: .
V: TRBV7-9
J: TRBJ1-2
size: .

DNA: TGTGCCAGCAGCTCGGGGACAGGGGGTTACAATGAGCAGTTCTTC
CDR3: CASSSGTGGYNEQFF
D: TRBD1
V: TRBV5-8
J: TRBJ2-1
size: once

DNA: TGTGCCAGCAGCTCCGCGGGCACAGATACGCAGTATTTT
CDR3: CASSSAGTDTQYF
D: .
V: TRBV5-4
J: TRBJ2-3
size: .

DNA: TGTGCCAGCAGCTCGGGACTCCAACCCGATACGCAGTATTTT
CDR3: CASSSGLQPDTQYF
D: .
V: TRBV7-3
J: TRBJ2-3
size: .

DNA: TGTGCCAGCAGCCAAGACCCCGCGCAGGTTACTGGAAACACCATATATTTT
CDR3: CASSQDPAQVTGNTIYF
D: .
V: TRBV4-2
J: TRBJ1-3
size: once

DNA: TGTGCCAGCAGTTTATCGGGGCCCTTTACCAATGAGCAGTTCTTC
CDR3: CASSLSGPFTNEQFF
D: .
V: TRBV27
J: TRBJ2-1
size: .

DNA: TGCGCCAGCAGCTTGGAATCCGGGGCTAGGAGCTACACCTTC
CDR3: CASSLESGARSYTF
D: .
V: TRBV5-1
J: TRBJ1-2
size: .

DNA: TGTGCCAGCAGGGGCGGGGGAGTCTTCGGGCACGAGCAGTACTTC
CDR3: CASRGGGVFGHEQYF
D: TRBD2
V: TRBV6-6
J: TRBJ2-7
size: .

DNA: TGTGCCAGCAGCCAAGACGGCAGGGGTCCATTCTACGAGCAGTACTTC
CDR3: CASSQDGRGPFYEQYF
D: .
V: TRBV3-1/TRBV3-2
J: TRBJ2-7
size: .

DNA: TGTGCCAGCAGGCAGGGAGGTTCCGGGGAGCTGTTTTTT
CDR3: CASRQGGSGELFF
D: .
V: TRBV14
J: TRBJ2-2
size: .

DNA: TGCGCCAGCAGCCCTGACAAGAACACTGAAGCTTTCTTT
CDR3: CASSPDKNTEAFF
D: .
V: TRBV5-1
J: TRBJ1-1
size: .

DNA: TGCGCCAGCAGCTTATCGCCCATCGCGCTGACGGGGAACACTGAAGCTTTCTTT
CDR3: CASSLSPIALTGNTEAFF
D: .
V: TRBV5-1
J: TRBJ1-1
size: .

DNA: TGTGCCAGCAGCTTAGAAGGGGGCAGGGGTTCACCCCTCCACTTT
CDR3: CASSLEGGRGSPLHF
D: TRBD1
V: TRBV11-2
J: TRBJ1-6
size: once

DNA: TGTGCCAGCAGTGAAAATTATCTGATCAATGAGCAGTTCTTC
CDR3: CASSENYLINEQFF
D: .
V: TRBV2
J: TRBJ2-1
size: .

DNA: TGTGCCAGTAGTATGGGACAGGGAGTCACAGATACGCAGTATTTT
CDR3: CASSMGQGVTDTQYF
D: TRBD1
V: TRBV19
J: TRBJ2-3
size: .

DNA: TGCGCCAGCAGCTTGGAGGCTAGCGGGTACTCCTACGAGCAGTACTTC
CDR3: CASSLEASGYSYEQYF
D: TRBD2
V: TRBV5-1
J: TRBJ2-7
size: .

DNA: TGTGCCAGCTCACCACCCGCGAAGATGCAGCGCTCCTACGAGCAGTACTTC
CDR3: CASSPPAKMQRSYEQYF
D: .
V: TRBV18
J: TRBJ2-7
size: .

DNA: TGTGCCAGCTCTCCTTCCGTTAGCGGGTCTTCAGATACGCAGTATTTT
CDR3: CASSPSVSGSSDTQYF
D: TRBD2
V: TRBV18
J: TRBJ2-3
size: .

DNA: TGTGCCAGCAGCCTAGATGCGGGCGGCTACACCTTC
CDR3: CASSLDAGGYTF
D: .
V: TRBV7-9
J: TRBJ1-2
size: .

DNA: TGTGCCAGCAGCCAAGCTAATTGGGGGGTTCGTGGCTACACCTTC
CDR3: CASSQANWGVRGYTF
D: .
V: TRBV3-1/TRBV3-2
J: TRBJ1-2
size: .

DNA: TGTGCCACCTGCGGACGATTAGGTGAGCAGTTCTTC
CDR3: CATCGRLGEQFF
D: .
V: TRBV6-5
J: TRBJ2-1
size: .

DNA: TGTGCCACAAGAGGACCTGGTGAAAAACTGTTTTTT
CDR3: CATRGPGEKLFF
D: .
V: TRBV2
J: TRBJ1-4
size: .

DNA: TGTGCCAGCAGCTTAAGTGCAGGGGGTGCCTACGAGCAGTACTTC
CDR3: CASSLSAGGAYEQYF
D: TRBD1
V: TRBV7-3
J: TRBJ2-7
size: .

DNA: TGTGCCAGCAGCTACAGGACAGGACCAAACACCGGGGAGCTGTTTTTT
CDR3: CASSYRTGPNTGELFF
D: TRBD1
V: TRBV7-7
J: TRBJ2-2
size: .

DNA: TGTGCCACCCGGACAGCCTACGAGCAGTACTTC
CDR3: CATRTAYEQYF
D: .
V: TRBV10-3
J: TRBJ2-7
size: .

DNA: TGCGCCAGCAGTCGGAATCAGCCCCAGCATTTT
CDR3: CASSRNQPQHF
D: .
V: TRBV5-1
J: TRBJ1-5
size: .

DNA: TGTGCCAGCAGCGTAGTATCGGGGTCAGAAGCTTTCTTT
CDR3: CASSVVSGSEAFF
D: .
V: TRBV9
J: TRBJ1-1
size: .

DNA: TGTGCCAGCAGCAGGGTAGGGACCGGGGAGCTGTTTTTT
CDR3: CASSRVGTGELFF
D: .
V: TRBV2
J: TRBJ2-2
size: .

DNA: TGTGCCAGCAGCGCCACCCCGGGACGGTCTAAAAACATTCAGTACTTC
CDR3: CASSATPGRSKNIQYF
D: .
V: TRBV9
J: TRBJ2-4
size: .

DNA: TGTGCCAGCAGCTTGGCCCTGGAAATCATGAACACTGAAGCTTTCTTT
CDR3: CASSLALEIMNTEAFF
D: .
V: TRBV5-6
J: TRBJ1-1
size: .

DNA: TGTGCCAGCAGTTTATCGAAATCGATCCCTCAGCCCCAGCATTTT
CDR3: CASSLSKSIPQPQHF
D: .
V: TRBV27
J: TRBJ1-5
size: .

DNA: TGTGCCAGAAGCGGAACTAGCGGGGTAGCCTACGAGCAGTACTTC
CDR3: CARSGTSGVAYEQYF
D: TRBD2
V: TRBV5-3
J: TRBJ2-7
size: few

DNA: TGTGCCAGCAGCTTCCGTAAACAGGGGGTCCGGTCACCCCTCCACTTT
CDR3: CASSFRKQGVRSPLHF
D: TRBD1
V: TRBV7-9
J: TRBJ1-6
size: once